This T cell receptor beta chain is from a study of shared clonotypes between healthy human individuals. Naive CD8 cells lacked CD45RO, underwent positive selection for CCR7 and left out terminally differentiated effector memory CD45RA+ cells. Germline lookup yields CDR1 GTSNPN and CDR2 SVGIG (reference sequence). This CDR3 is built from 14 residues. Trimming took 5 bases from V and 5 from J; bases not matched to a gene: 11. This clone was recorded once. TCRdb keeps only in-frame clones here, not all; method: immunoSEQ multiplex PCR. The table has under 2,000,000 clones, 85% to 95% seen once. The receptor was derived from a man younger than 30 in good health. Input material: naive CD8+ T cells sorted from blood. The chain employs TRBV30 and TRBJ2-5; 7 bases fit TRBD2. The CDR3 reads CAWGGGLVGETQYF. The CDR3 nucleotides read TGTGCCTGGGGAGGCGGACTAGTGGGTGAGACCCAGTACTTC.